Presented here are 20 T cell receptor beta chains from one specimen sequenced in a study of T-cell reconstitution after alpha-beta-depleted transplantation in children. Unique molecular identifiers were used to barcode this TCRbeta library. TCRdb re-analysed the PCR reads in MiXCR, keeping a single row per CDR3 protein. In the table there are about 600,000 distinct CDR3 sequences, 10% to 15% of which are singletons. The sequencing here drew on PBMCs, mostly from graft donor cells, taken 360 days after TCRalphabeta/CD19-depleted stem cell transplant. These TCRs come from a male patient between 5 and 17 years old who had a stem cell transplant for acute myeloid leukemia, so the T cells may come from the graft donor.

This clonotype occurred a few times. The chain recombines TRBV28 with TRBJ2-7; tentatively, D is TRBD2 (5 bases). CDR3 length: 12 amino acids. Trimming pared 10 bases from V and 4 bases from J, leaving 14 bases between. Looked up from germline, CDR1 is MDHEN and CDR2 is SYDVKM. The CDR3, as DNA: TGTGCCACCCTTGATCCGGGATACGAGCAGTACTTC. Protein: CATLDPGYEQYF.

The rearrangement joins TRBV21-1 to TRBJ2-7; the table's D call TRBD2 went unverified against the DNA. TRBV21-1 is given as a pseudogene. The CDR3 length is 16 residues. The DNA for the CDR3 is TGTGCCAGCTGGGGACGACTAGCGGGGGCTCGGTACGAGCAGTACTTC. The encoded protein is CASWGRLAGARYEQYF.

This rearrangement joins TRBV29-1 to TRBJ2-5; a weak D match, TRBD2 (5 bases). V shed 6 bases and J shed 3 bases, with 14 bases lying between them. Germline-derived CDR1 and CDR2 are SQVTM and ANQGSEA. This CDR3 has 13 residues. The CDR3 nucleotides read TGCAGCGTACACCTAATCGGGGAAGAGACCCAGTACTTC. Its protein is CSVHLIGEETQYF.

The chain combines TRBV12-3 or TRBV12-4 with TRBJ2-3; TRBD2 might be the D (5 bases). Trimming shortened V by 4 bases and J by 4 bases, and 15 bases separated the two germline ends. CDR3 length: 15 residues. CDR3 residues: CASSSHGGGADTQYF. As DNA, the CDR3 is TGTGCCAGCAGTTCCCATGGAGGAGGCGCAGATACGCAGTATTTT.

The rearrangement links TRBV20-1 to TRBJ2-7; TRBD1 matches at 7 bases. This CDR3 has 14 residues. Germline V CDR1 and CDR2: DFQATT, SNEGSKA (reference sequence). The ends lost 6 bases at V and 0 bases at J; junction bases unmatched: 8. CDR3 in amino acids: CSAEGQISSYEQYF. The CDR3 nucleotides are TGCAGTGCAGAGGGACAGATCAGCTCCTACGAGCAGTACTTC.

The rearrangement links TRBV28 to TRBJ2-1; TRBD2 is a possible D gene (5 bases). The CDR3 contains 15 residues. Germline V gene sequence: CDR1 MDHEN, CDR2 SYDVKM. Trimming shortened V by 3 bases and J by 5 bases, and 14 bases separated the two germline ends. The CDR3 nucleotides read TGTGCCAGCAGTTTTGTACTAGTGGCCCACAATGAGCAGTTCTTC. Protein sequence: CASSFVLVAHNEQFF.

V gene TRBV28 combines with J gene TRBJ2-5; 8 nucleotides line up with TRBD2. The CDR3 is 18 residues long. Germline V gene lookup returns CDR1 MDHEN and CDR2 SYDVKM. The J segment lost 5 bases and the V segment lost 3 bases, leaving 17 bases of the junction unmatched. CDR3 DNA sequence: TGTGCCAGCAGTTTCGGGCTTGTAGCGGGAAAGGTCGGGGAGACCCAGTACTTC. Encoded protein: CASSFGLVAGKVGETQYF. The full variable domain, completed using reference TRBV28 and TRBJ2-5, is DVKVTQSSRYLVKRTGEKVFLECVQDMDHENMFWYRQDPGLGLRLIYFSYDVKMKEKGDIPEGYSVSREKKERFSLILESASTNQTSMYLCASSFGLVAGKVGETQYFGPGTRLLVL.

The J gene is TRBJ2-1, the V gene TRBV20-1; 10 bases map to TRBD2. This CDR3 is built from 16 residues. V dropped 4 bases and J dropped 4; count of bases not matched to a gene: 10. Germline CDR1 DFQATT, CDR2 SNEGSKA (reference sequence). CDR3 protein: CSATEPSGRAYNEQFF. The CDR3 DNA is TGCAGTGCTACAGAGCCCAGCGGGAGGGCGTACAATGAGCAGTTCTTC.

The V and J genes are TRBV4-3 and TRBJ1-1, with 10 bases fitting TRBD1. Trimming cost V 3 bases and J 12 bases; bases outside gene matches: 10. CDR3 length equals 14 residues. Germline V CDR1 and CDR2: LGHNA, YSLEER. In DNA, the CDR3 is TGCGCCAGCAGCCACCCGGGACAGGGGATTCGAACTTTCTTT. The encoded protein is CASSHPGQGIRTFF.

This clonotype turned up a few times. This chain joins TRBV12-3 or TRBV12-4 and TRBJ1-1, with D maybe TRBD1 (6 bases). The V and J ends lost 7 bases and 5 bases respectively, with 17 bases between them. CDR3 size: 14 residues. The CDR3 DNA sequence: TGTGCCAGCAACAACAGGGCCGGGGGGACTGAAGCTTTCTTT. This encodes CASNNRAGGTEAFF.

This chain joins TRBV7-3 and TRBJ2-3; D is possibly TRBD2 (5 bases). This CDR3 is built from 15 residues. V lost 5 bases, J lost 2 bases, and 14 bases lay in between. CDR1 SGHTA and CDR2 FQGTGA come from the germline V gene. CDR3 amino acids: CASSRNGLDTDTQYF. In DNA, the CDR3 is TGTGCCAGCAGCAGAAACGGACTTGACACAGATACGCAGTATTTT.

This clonotype occurred many times. The CDR3: CASSLYLGLAGGQDYTDTQYF. The CDR3 DNA is TGTGCCAGCAGTCTCTACCTGGGACTAGCGGGAGGGCAGGATTACACTGATACGCAGTATTTT. V and J are TRBV28 and TRBJ2-3; 16 bases align to TRBD2. J gave up 6 bases and V 5 bases, and 20 bases lay outside the gene matches. Germline V lookup: CDR1 MDHEN, CDR2 SYDVKM. The CDR3 consists of 21 residues.

The gene calls are TRBV30 and TRBJ2-7; tentative D call: TRBD2 (5 bases). CDR3 length: 14 residues. Germline V gene data show CDR1 as GTSNPN and CDR2 as SVGIG (reference sequence). V lost 2 bases to trimming and J lost 3 bases, with 14 bases between them. The CDR3 here is CAWSQASNIYEQYF. CDR3 sequence (DNA): TGTGCCTGGAGTCAGGCTAGCAATATCTACGAGCAGTACTTC.

The gene calls are TRBV14 and TRBJ2-7, with D perhaps TRBD1 (6 bases). Between the trimmed V and J ends, which lost 0 bases and 5 bases, there was a span of 17 bases. The CDR3 loop spans 16 amino acids. Germline V gene sequence: CDR1 SGHDN, CDR2 FVKESK. CDR3 amino acids: CASSQDRHRVVNEQYF. CDR3 bases: TGTGCCAGCAGCCAAGATAGGCACAGGGTCGTGAACGAGCAGTACTTC. Looking up the rest from reference TRBV14 and TRBJ2-7 gives the full variable domain: EAGVTQFPSHSVIEKGQTVTLRCDPISGHDNLYWYRRVMGKEIKFLLHFVKESKQDESGMPNNRFLAERTGGTYSTLKVQPAELEDSGVYFCASSQDRHRVVNEQYFGPGTRLTVT.

The chain couples TRBV7-2 to TRBJ2-1; no clear D gene. There are 14 residues in the CDR3. The germline V and J ends were trimmed by 5 bases and 5 bases, with 13 bases remaining between them. CDR1 SGHTA and CDR2 FQGNSA come from the germline V gene. CDR3 loop: CASSPAQTHNEQFF. Written as DNA, the CDR3 is TGTGCCAGCAGCCCCGCCCAGACTCACAATGAGCAGTTCTTC.

The chain employs TRBV9 and TRBJ2-3; tentative D call: TRBD2 (6 bases). Germline V CDR1 and CDR2: SGDLS, YYNGEE. This CDR3 is 17 amino acids long. Trimming shortened V by 0 bases and J by 0 bases, and 14 bases separated the two germline ends. The CDR3 here is CASSVGGGLASTDTQYF. The CDR3 DNA sequence: TGTGCCAGCAGCGTAGGGGGCGGTCTAGCGAGCACAGATACGCAGTATTTT.

The V gene is TRBV5-6, the J gene TRBJ1-2, with TRBD1 matching 8 bases. Per the germline V gene, CDR1 is SGHDT and CDR2 is YYEEEE. The CDR3 contains 16 residues. Trimming removed 4 bases from V and 4 bases from J; junction bases left unmatched: 12. The CDR3 region has the DNA TGTGCCAGCAGCAGGCTCGGGACAGGATTCATCTATGGCTACACCTTC. This gives the protein CASSRLGTGFIYGYTF.

The chain employs TRBV7-9 and TRBJ2-7; the match to TRBD2 covers 11 bases. Per the germline V gene, CDR1 is SEHNR and CDR2 is FQNEAQ (reference sequence). The CDR3 is 15 residues long. V gave up 5 bases and J gave up 3 bases; unmatched junction bases: 6. As DNA, the CDR3 is TGTGCCAGCAGCGTGGGACTAGCGGACTACTACGAGCAGTACTTC. It specifies CASSVGLADYYEQYF.

The chain is built from TRBV4-3 and TRBJ2-7; TRBD2 is a possible D gene (6 bases). The length of the CDR3 is 17 residues. The germline V gene encodes CDR1 LGHNA and CDR2 YSLEER. V lost 1 base, J lost 2 bases, and 18 bases lay in between. Here the CDR3 DNA reads TGCGCCAGCAGCCAAGTGGAGGAGGGGTTGGGAGCCTACGAGCAGTACTTC. Its protein product is CASSQVEEGLGAYEQYF.

The chain carries TRBV7-9 and TRBJ2-3, with D possibly TRBD1 on 6 matching bases. Germline values: CDR1 SEHNR, CDR2 FQNEAQ (reference sequence). Trimming took off 2 bases at V and 0 bases at J, with 9 bases between the two ends. The CDR3 has 15 amino acids. CDR3 sequence (DNA): TGTGCCAGCAGCTTATGGGGGCCAAGCACAGATACGCAGTATTTT. It codes for CASSLWGPSTDTQYF.